The 28 T cell receptor beta chains in this list originate from one sample, sequenced in a study of blood T cell repertoires in COVID-19. Using immunoSEQ multiplex PCR, the repertoire was profiled, and TCRdb retains in-frame clones only, with some absent. This table has some 220,000 clones, 65% to 85% appearing once. The sample comprised peripheral blood. These receptors all stem from a woman aged 25 to 39 with COVID-19, enrolled during active disease.

The chain links TRBV28 to TRBJ1-2, with D tentatively TRBD1 (6 bases). CDR3 length: 13 residues. The germline gives CDR1 MDHEN, CDR2 SYDVKM. V was clipped by 7 bases and J by 2 bases, with 11 bases between them. The CDR3 loop reads CASNTDRNYGYTF. DNA for the CDR3: TGTGCCAGCAACACCGACAGGAACTATGGCTACACCTTC.

As to this clone: Within the sample, other DNA sequences also encode this same CDR3. The V gene is TRBV7-2, the J gene TRBJ2-5; TRBD2 is a possible D gene (5 bases). Germline values: CDR1 SGHTA, CDR2 FQGNSA. Trimming pared 5 bases from V and 4 bases from J, leaving 11 bases between. The CDR3 has 13 residues. CDR3: CASSLWETETQYF. In DNA, the CDR3 is TGTGCCAGCAGCCTTTGGGAGACAGAGACCCAGTACTTC. Full variable domain (remainder filled in from reference TRBV7-2 and TRBJ2-5): GAGVSQSPSNKVTEKGKDVELRCDPISGHTALYWYRQSLGQGLEFLIYFQGNSAPDKSGLPSDRFSAERTGGSVSTLTIQRTQQEDSAVYLCASSLWETETQYFGPGTRLLVL.

This chain links TRBV3-1 (or the pseudogene TRBV3-2) with TRBJ1-4; TRBD1 aligns across 9 bases. V dropped 0 bases and J dropped 8; count of bases not matched to a gene: 10. This CDR3 is 17 amino acids long. CDR1 is LGHDT, CDR2 YNNKEL, per germline (reference sequence). DNA for the CDR3: TGTGCCAGCAGCCAAGATCTGGGGACAGGGAGGGTAGAAAAACTGTTTTTT. Protein: CASSQDLGTGRVEKLFF.

J is TRBJ2-4 and V is TRBV5-1; possibly TRBD1 for D (6 bases). Germline CDR1 reads SGHRS; CDR2 reads YFSETQ. There are 15 residues in the CDR3. V was pared by 7 bases and J by 5 bases, with 19 bases between. The CDR3 sequence is CASGKGGMIENIQYF. CDR3 coding DNA: TGCGCCAGCGGCAAAGGGGGAATGATCGAAAACATTCAGTACTTC.

The CDR3 nucleotides are TGTGCCAGCAGCTTATCCGAGATAGCCTACAATGAGCAGTTCTTC. This translates into CASSLSEIAYNEQFF. The V and J genes are TRBV7-9 and TRBJ2-1; D ambiguous. The CDR3 is 15 residues long. V was pared by 2 bases and J by 2 bases, with 10 bases between. Germline V CDR1 and CDR2: SEHNR, FQNEAQ (reference sequence).

This clone was observed a single time. This may stem from a read error, because a much larger clone lies one nucleotide away. The rearrangement joins TRBV7-2 to TRBJ1-1; a weak D match, TRBD1 (6 bases). The CDR3 runs 14 residues. CDR1 SGHTA and CDR2 FQGNSA come from the germline V gene. Trimming left V 5 bases short and J 1 base short, with 11 bases between. The CDR3 is CASSAGRGNTEAFF. The CDR3 DNA reads as TGTGCCAGCAGCGCAGGCAGGGGGAACACTGAAGCTTTCTTT.

The CDR3 region is CASGFSGGSYGYTF. For the CDR3, the DNA is TGTGCTAGTGGTTTTAGCGGGGGCAGCTATGGCTACACCTTC. The rearrangement links TRBV12-5 to TRBJ1-2, with D perhaps matching TRBD1 (6 bases). V was pared by 3 bases and J by 4 bases, with 12 bases between. Germline V gene sequence: CDR1 LGHNT, CDR2 FRNRAP. This CDR3 has 14 amino acids.

The V gene is TRBV28, the J gene TRBJ2-5, with TRBD2 as a possible D gene (5 bases). CDR1 is MDHEN and CDR2 is SYDVKM in the germline V gene. V was trimmed by 5 bases and J by 0 bases, leaving 10 bases between them. The CDR3 is 14 residues long. In DNA, the CDR3 is TGTGCCAGCAGTACCGACTACAACCAAGAGACCCAGTACTTC. The encoded protein is CASSTDYNQETQYF.

This clone was seen once. The gene calls are TRBV9 and TRBJ2-1, with 15 positions matching TRBD2. Germline-derived CDR1 and CDR2 are SGDLS and YYNGEE. The junction had 13 bases not matched to a gene; V was cut back by 4 bases and J by 5 bases. The CDR3 length is 19 residues. CDR3 protein: CASSLTGTSGRSPHNEQFF. The CDR3 DNA reads as TGTGCCAGCAGCCTCACGGGGACTAGCGGGAGGTCCCCCCACAATGAGCAGTTCTTC.

The gene calls are TRBV6-1 and TRBJ2-7; 7 nucleotides match TRBD1. V lost 2 bases and J lost 3; bases outside the gene matches: 4. Germline CDR1 and CDR2: MNHNS and SASEGT. The CDR3 is 14 amino acids. CDR3 sequence reads: CASSETGALYEQYF. CDR3 DNA: TGTGCCAGCAGTGAAACAGGGGCCCTCTACGAGCAGTACTTC.

The chain joins TRBV19 to TRBJ2-7, with no clear D. Germline CDR1 and CDR2: LNHDA and SQIVND (reference sequence). The CDR3 contains 11 residues. The germline V and J ends were trimmed by 8 bases and 2 bases, with 7 bases remaining between them. The CDR3 sequence: CASARAYEQYF. The CDR3 DNA is TGTGCCAGTGCCCGAGCCTACGAGCAGTACTTC.

The sample holds a few counts of this clone. This chain links TRBV3-1 (or the pseudogene TRBV3-2) with TRBJ1-4, with D perhaps TRBD1 (5 bases). Trimming pared 7 bases from V and 9 bases from J, leaving 18 bases between. The CDR3 is 14 residues long. Looked up from germline, CDR1 is LGHDT and CDR2 is YNNKEL (reference sequence). The CDR3 reads CASTPDGGEKKLFF. The CDR3 region has the DNA TGTGCCAGCACTCCCGACGGGGGTGAGAAAAAACTGTTTTTT.

The gene calls are TRBV30 and TRBJ2-6; 8 nucleotides line up with TRBD2. Per the germline V gene, CDR1 is GTSNPN and CDR2 is SVGIG (reference sequence). The CDR3 extends over 18 amino acids. V lost 2 bases, J lost 0 bases, and 9 bases stayed unmatched. The CDR3 sequence is CAWSTSAGVASGANVLTF. The CDR3 DNA reads as TGTGCCTGGAGTACATCAGCGGGAGTGGCCTCTGGGGCCAACGTCCTGACTTTC.

The chain recombines TRBV7-8 with TRBJ1-1, with 7 bases aligning to TRBD1. From germline, CDR1 is SGHVS and CDR2 FQNEAQ. V gave up 1 base and J gave up 5 bases; unmatched junction bases: 7. The CDR3 runs 15 residues. The CDR3 spells CASSLGYRGKTEAFF. The CDR3 DNA reads TGTGCCAGCAGCTTAGGGTACAGGGGCAAGACTGAAGCTTTCTTT.

This sequence joins TRBV7-6 and TRBJ1-2; maybe TRBD1 (5 bases). The germline V gene encodes CDR1 SGHVS and CDR2 FNYEAQ. The V gene lost 5 bases and the J gene lost 4 bases, with 17 bases spanning the gap. This CDR3 contains 15 residues. CDR3 amino acids: CASSPAPAGGYGYTF. The CDR3 DNA sequence: TGTGCCAGCAGCCCGGCCCCAGCCGGGGGCTATGGCTACACCTTC. The full variable domain, its missing parts supplied by reference TRBV7-6 and TRBJ1-2, is GAGVSQSPRYKVTKRGQDVALRCDPISGHVSLYWYRQALGQGPEFLTYFNYEAQQDKSGLPNDRFSAERPEGSISTLTIQRTEQRDSAMYRCASSPAPAGGYGYTFGSGTRLTVV.

The J gene is TRBJ1-1, the V gene TRBV19; no firm D call. Germline V lookup: CDR1 LNHDA, CDR2 SQIVND (reference sequence). This CDR3 is built from 13 residues. V gave up 7 bases and J gave up 0 bases, with 9 bases separating them. The CDR3 here is CASKSLVNTEAFF. In DNA, the CDR3 is TGTGCCAGTAAAAGTCTAGTGAACACTGAAGCTTTCTTT.

The chain has TRBV5-6 and TRBJ2-3, with D perhaps matching TRBD2 (6 bases). V lost 0 bases and J lost 2, with 13 bases in between. The CDR3 length is 16 residues. Germline CDR1 SGHDT, CDR2 YYEEEE. CDR3 sequence (DNA): TGTGCCAGCAGCTTGGCGGGAGTGGGTGACACAGATACGCAGTATTTT. Translating gives CASSLAGVGDTDTQYF.

This clone was detected once. The chain uses TRBV4-1 and TRBJ2-2; tentatively, D is TRBD1 (6 bases). V shed 0 bases and J shed 6 bases, with 17 bases lying between them. Looked up from germline, CDR1 is MGHRA and CDR2 is YSYEKL. CDR3 length equals 17 residues. DNA of the CDR3: TGCGCCAGCAGCCAAGATTATGGGCAGGGGATAGCCGGGGAGCTGTTTTTT. It specifies CASSQDYGQGIAGELFF.

The CDR3 coding sequence is TGTGCCAGCAGTTGGGGACTACTCGAAGGGGCCGGGGAGCTGTTTTTT. As protein: CASSWGLLEGAGELFF. V and J are TRBV6-2 or TRBV6-3 and TRBJ2-2; 7 nucleotides agree with TRBD2. Germline V CDR1 and CDR2: MNHEY, SVGEGT. V lost 4 bases, J lost 6 bases, and 11 bases stayed unmatched. This CDR3 region has 16 residues.

This clone was seen only once. This CDR3 reads CASSEVNDRPSSYEQYF. CDR3 nucleotide sequence: TGTGCCAGCAGTGAAGTCAATGACAGACCTTCCTCCTACGAGCAGTACTTC. The chain links TRBV6-4 to TRBJ2-7; TRBD1 might be the D (5 bases). The CDR3 runs to 17 residues. CDR1 is MRHNA, CDR2 SNTAGT, per germline. V dropped 3 bases and J dropped 0 bases, with 18 bases sitting between them.

This clone has at least ten counts. The chain has TRBV19 and TRBJ2-1, with 13 nucleotides matching TRBD2. Germline CDR1 reads LNHDA; CDR2 reads SQIVND (reference sequence). The CDR3 spans 16 residues. The V segment lost 4 bases and the J segment 4 bases; nucleotides outside the gene matches: 4. CDR3: CASSTQGLAGYNEQFF. CDR3 sequence (DNA): TGTGCCAGTAGTACCCAGGGACTAGCGGGGTACAATGAGCAGTTCTTC. The whole variable domain, remainder taken from reference TRBV19 and TRBJ2-1, is DGGITQSPKYLFRKEGQNVTLSCEQNLNHDAMYWYRQDPGQGLRLIYYSQIVNDFQKGDIAEGYSVSREKKESFPLTVTSAQKNPTAFYLCASSTQGLAGYNEQFFGPGTRLTVL.

This chain uses TRBV19 with TRBJ2-7; TRBD2 matches at 12 bases. The junction had 14 bases not matched to a gene; V was cut back by 5 bases and J by 0 bases. There are 19 residues in the CDR3. Germline-derived CDR1 and CDR2 are LNHDA and SQIVND (reference sequence). CDR3 protein: CASSPGLAGISSPSYEQYF. CDR3 in DNA: TGTGCCAGTAGTCCCGGACTAGCGGGAATAAGCTCCCCCTCCTACGAGCAGTACTTC. Together with reference TRBV19 and TRBJ2-7, the CDR3 gives the full variable domain: DGGITQSPKYLFRKEGQNVTLSCEQNLNHDAMYWYRQDPGQGLRLIYYSQIVNDFQKGDIAEGYSVSREKKESFPLTVTSAQKNPTAFYLCASSPGLAGISSPSYEQYFGPGTRLTVT.

The CDR3 DNA sequence: TGTGCCAGCAGCCCCGCGGGCTTGGACGATGAGCAGTTCTTC. It translates to CASSPAGLDDEQFF. The chain recombines TRBV5-6 with TRBJ2-1; tentative D call: TRBD2 (5 bases). The CDR3 sequence is 14 residues long. Germline values: CDR1 SGHDT, CDR2 YYEEEE. Trimming shortened V by 4 bases and J by 8 bases, and 16 bases separated the two germline ends.

The chain carries TRBV7-8 and TRBJ2-7; D is undetermined. V was pared by 1 base and J by 2 bases, with 15 bases between. The germline V gene has CDR1 SGHVS and CDR2 FQNEAQ. The CDR3 has 16 residues. DNA of the CDR3: TGTGCCAGCAGCTTAGTTCGTATGGCTGATCCCTACGAGCAGTACTTC. This gives the protein CASSLVRMADPYEQYF.

V gene TRBV27 combines with J gene TRBJ2-6; D is unresolved. The CDR3 loop spans 14 amino acids. Germline V gene data show CDR1 as MNHEY and CDR2 as SMNVEV (reference sequence). V lost 6 bases, J lost 0 bases, and 6 bases lay in between. In nucleotides, the CDR3 is TGTGCCAGCAGAGAGTACTCTGGGGCCAACGTCCTGACTTTC. Translation gives CASREYSGANVLTF.

The chain couples TRBV5-1 to TRBJ2-1, with D possibly being TRBD2 (6 bases). Trimming took 4 bases from V and 3 from J, leaving 14 bases between them. From germline, CDR1 is SGHRS and CDR2 YFSETQ. This CDR3 has 15 residues. CDR3 amino acids: CASSQTRVFYNEQFF. CDR3 sequence (DNA): TGCGCCAGCAGCCAGACTAGGGTTTTCTACAATGAGCAGTTCTTC.

The chain carries TRBV7-2 and TRBJ2-7; 15 bases fit TRBD2. Looked up from germline, CDR1 is SGHTA and CDR2 is FQGNSA. V was clipped by 5 bases and J by 0 bases; unmatched bases: 8. This CDR3 is 18 amino acids long. This CDR3 reads CASSRTSGRAPSSYEQYF. For the CDR3, the DNA is TGTGCCAGCAGCCGGACTAGCGGGAGGGCTCCGAGCTCCTACGAGCAGTACTTC.

This chain joins TRBV2 and TRBJ2-1, with 11 bases identical to TRBD2. The CDR3 extends over 14 amino acids. Germline values: CDR1 SNHLY, CDR2 FYNNEI. V gave up 6 bases and J gave up 10 bases; unmatched junction bases: 8. The DNA of the CDR3 is TGTGCCAGCAGCCTAGCGGGGGGTTTGGGGGAGCAGTTCTTC. It is translated as CASSLAGGLGEQFF.